A selection of T cell receptor beta chains follows, all from one sample in a study of blood T cell repertoires in COVID-19. Measured with immunoSEQ multiplex PCR; TCRdb has only the in-frame clones, and not every one. This table has approximately 150,000 clones, 84% appearing once. The sequenced sample was peripheral blood. Receptors were obtained from a man aged 65 to 79 with acute or convalescent COVID-19. The CDR3 runs from the conserved cysteine through the conserved F or W. D genes are given only for firm matches. Size is omitted from some rows. Given values are once, few, many or a class for expanded clones.

cdr3_nt cdr3_aa clone_size j_call v_call cdr3_length d_call
TGTGCCAGCAGTTATCGGGAGTTGCCGATCAATGAGCAGTTCTTC CASSYRELPINEQFF - TRBJ2-1 TRBV11-3 15 -
TGTGCCAGCAGCCAAGGTAACAGGGGGCCCGAGCAGTACTTC CASSQGNRGPEQYF - TRBJ2-7 TRBV3-1/TRBV3-2 14 TRBD1
TGTGCCAGCAGTGGACCCGGGACAGGGAAGGCCTACGAGCAGTACTTC CASSGPGTGKAYEQYF once TRBJ2-7 TRBV6-1 16 TRBD1
TGTGCCAGCAGCCGGGAACATGGGACAGGGGGGACCACTGAAGCTTTCTTT CASSREHGTGGTTEAFF - TRBJ1-1 TRBV3-1/TRBV3-2 17 TRBD1
TGTGCCAGCAGTACTGGGCGAGCCGAGCAGTACTTC CASSTGRAEQYF - TRBJ2-7 TRBV12-3/TRBV12-4 12 -
TGTGCCTGGAGCATCCTAGCGGGGAGCACAGATACGCAGTATTTT CAWSILAGSTDTQYF - TRBJ2-3 TRBV30 15 TRBD2
TGCAGTGCTAGTTCTCCGTCCGGGACAGGGGGTGAATATAATTCACCCCTCCACTTT CSASSPSGTGGEYNSPLHF - TRBJ1-6 TRBV20-1 19 TRBD1
TGTGCCAGTAGTATAGATCCCAGGGGGTTCACAGATACGCAGTATTTT CASSIDPRGFTDTQYF - TRBJ2-3 TRBV19 16 TRBD1
TGCGCCAGCAGCTCGCGACAGCAATATGGCTACACCTTC CASSSRQQYGYTF - TRBJ1-2 TRBV5-1 13 -
TGTGCCTGCCGAGGGACTAGCGGGAATAATGAGCAGTTCTTC CACRGTSGNNEQFF once TRBJ2-1 TRBV19 14 TRBD2
TGTGCCAGCAGTTACTCATTCCGTCAGGGTAACTACGAGCAGTACTTC CASSYSFRQGNYEQYF few TRBJ2-7 TRBV6-6 16 -
TGTGCCAGCAGCTTCCGGGACAGGGGCACAGATACGCAGTATTTT CASSFRDRGTDTQYF - TRBJ2-3 TRBV5-6 15 TRBD1
TGTGCCAGCAGCTCGTCCCGGGACAGGGGATCGGGCATGAACACTGAAGCTTTCTTT CASSSSRDRGSGMNTEAFF - TRBJ1-1 TRBV7-6 19 TRBD1
TGTGCCAGCAGCTTTGCGGGCTACACCTTC CASSFAGYTF - TRBJ1-2 TRBV5-4 10 -
TGTGCCACCAGCAGGAGGGGGGGGGATGAGCAGTTCTTC CATSRRGGDEQFF - TRBJ2-1 TRBV15 13 -
TGTGCCAGCAGCTCCGGGACAGGAGTCCGGTACGAGCAGTACTTC CASSSGTGVRYEQYF - TRBJ2-7 TRBV5-6 15 TRBD1
TGTGCCAGCAGCCAAGACGGCGGGGGGGAGCTGTTTTTT CASSQDGGGELFF - TRBJ2-2 TRBV3-1/TRBV3-2 13 -
TGTGCCAGCAGTGAAGCGGGCCGGTGGGGCGGCGCTGAAGCTTTCTTT CASSEAGRWGGAEAFF once TRBJ1-1 TRBV2 16 -
TGTGCCATCAGTGATACTCGCGGGGGGGGCCAGGCCGGGGAGCTGTTTTTT CAISDTRGGGQAGELFF few TRBJ2-2 TRBV10-3 17 TRBD2
TGTGCCATCAGGCGGGGACAGGGGGATTCACCCCTCCACTTT CAIRRGQGDSPLHF - TRBJ1-6 TRBV10-3 14 TRBD1
TGTGCCAGCAGCCCCGGGACTAGCGGGAGGGCGGTGTACAATGAGCAGTTCTTC CASSPGTSGRAVYNEQFF - TRBJ2-1 TRBV5-4 18 TRBD2
TGTGCCAGCAGCTTAGATCGGGGACAGGGGACCTACAATGAGCAGTTCTTC CASSLDRGQGTYNEQFF - TRBJ2-1 TRBV11-2 17 TRBD1
TGTGCCACCAGTGATTCCGACTTGACTAGCGGGGGGGCCAATTACAATGAGCAGTTCTTC CATSDSDLTSGGANYNEQFF - TRBJ2-1 TRBV24-1 20 TRBD2
TGTGCCAGCAGGTCAGCGGTGTCCTACGAGCAGTACTTC CASRSAVSYEQYF - TRBJ2-7 TRBV11-1 13 -
TGTGCCAGCAGTAAACTACTTCGAAAACTGTTTTTT CASSKLLRKLFF - TRBJ1-4 TRBV28 12 -
TGCGCCAGCGGCACCTTAGCGGGGATGTACAATGAGCAGTTCTTC CASGTLAGMYNEQFF - TRBJ2-1 TRBV5-1 15 TRBD2
TGTGCCAGCAGTTACTCGAGTGCGGTATTCTTACGTGGCTACACCTTC CASSYSSAVFLRGYTF - TRBJ1-2 TRBV6-5 16 -
TGTGCCAGCAGCTCCTTCGGGGGGAGTGGCCTCCCGAAACAGCCCCAGCATTTT CASSSFGGSGLPKQPQHF - TRBJ1-5 TRBV5-8 18 -
TGTGCCAGCCCTCGGGACACCTCCTCTGGAAACACCATATATTTT CASPRDTSSGNTIYF - TRBJ1-3 TRBV6-5 15 -
TGTGCCAGCTCACCACCTGGGACAGGGGGCTCACTAAACACCGGGGAGCTGTTTTTT CASSPPGTGGSLNTGELFF - TRBJ2-2 TRBV18 19 TRBD1
TGTGCCAGCAGCCAAGGTACAGCACACTATGGCTACACCTTC CASSQGTAHYGYTF once TRBJ1-2 TRBV4-2 14 -
TGTGCCAGCAGCCCCCGACTTTTATATACGCAGTATTTT CASSPRLLYTQYF - TRBJ2-3 TRBV7-2 13 -
TGTGCCAGGGCACGGGTCGGTGAAGCTTTCTTT CARARVGEAFF - TRBJ1-1 TRBV12-1 11 -
TGTGCCAGTAGTATAGGAGGACAGGTACTCTCCCAGCCCCAGCATTTT CASSIGGQVLSQPQHF - TRBJ1-5 TRBV19 16 TRBD1
TGTGCCAGCAGCTTAGGTCGAGGGACAGGGGGGTCCTACAATGAGCAGTTCTTC CASSLGRGTGGSYNEQFF - TRBJ2-1 TRBV11-2 18 TRBD1
TGTGCCAGCAGTCCTAGATATACGCAGTATTTT CASSPRYTQYF - TRBJ2-3 TRBV12-3/TRBV12-4 11 -
TGTGCCAGCAGTGAAAGTGAGCCTCCCCAAGGCTACACCTTC CASSESEPPQGYTF - TRBJ1-2 TRBV6-1 14 -
TGTGCCAGCGGACGAGGACAGGGGCCGGCTGAAGCTTTCTTT CASGRGQGPAEAFF - TRBJ1-1 TRBV2 14 TRBD1
TGTGCCAGCAGCAGACAGGGGGCTGATAATGAAAAACTGTTTTTT CASSRQGADNEKLFF - TRBJ1-4 TRBV28 15 TRBD1
TGTGCCAGCAGCTTCCGCAGGGTCAATGAGCAGTTCTTC CASSFRRVNEQFF - TRBJ2-1 TRBV11-2 13 -
TGTGCCAGCAGCCGGTCCCAGGGGTCCGGGGAGCTGTTTTTT CASSRSQGSGELFF medium-sized TRBJ2-2 TRBV5-6 14 -
TGTGCCATCAGCGGACTAGCGGGAGAGGGAGGGGGCTACGAGCAGTACTTC CAISGLAGEGGGYEQYF - TRBJ2-7 TRBV10-3 17 TRBD2
TGTGCCAGCAGTCCCCAGACAGGGTGGGGAGAAAAACTGTTTTTT CASSPQTGWGEKLFF - TRBJ1-4 TRBV27 15 TRBD1
TGTGCCAGCAGCTCACGGGACAGGGATGGAAACACCATATATTTT CASSSRDRDGNTIYF few TRBJ1-3 TRBV11-2 15 TRBD1
TGCGCCAGCAGCTTAGAAGGGAGTGGTGGTGGCTACACCTTC CASSLEGSGGGYTF - TRBJ1-2 TRBV5-1 14 -
TGCAGCGTTAGGTTAGGGGCAGGTCTAGCGGGAAGGGGTGAGCAGTTCTTC CSVRLGAGLAGRGEQFF - TRBJ2-1 TRBV29-1 17 TRBD2
TGTGCCAGCTCACCAAGGAGGGCCGGGGAAGAGACCCAGTACTTC CASSPRRAGEETQYF - TRBJ2-5 TRBV18 15 -
TGTGCCAGCAGCTCCGCAGGCGCCTATGGCTACACCTTC CASSSAGAYGYTF - TRBJ1-2 TRBV11-2 13 -
TGTGCCAGCAGTGCCGGGGGCCGGACTAGCGGATTTTACGAGCAGTACTTC CASSAGGRTSGFYEQYF - TRBJ2-7 TRBV2 17 TRBD2
TGTGCCACCAGTGACGGGGTGAAAGATACGCAGTATTTT CATSDGVKDTQYF - TRBJ2-3 TRBV24-1 13 -
TGCGCCAGCAGGCCGGGGACGAACACCGGGGAGCTGTTTTTT CASRPGTNTGELFF - TRBJ2-2 TRBV5-1 14 -
TGTGCCAGCAGCTTAGCTGGTGTTGGGGCGGCTTCACCCCTCCACTTT CASSLAGVGAASPLHF - TRBJ1-6 TRBV7-9 16 -
TGTGCCAGCAGCTTCCAAAGGGGGACCGGGGAGCTGTTTTTT CASSFQRGTGELFF - TRBJ2-2 TRBV11-2 14 -